This T cell receptor (beta chain) was recovered during a study of human T cells and chemical hapten exposure. Time point indicated: patch test 2, 6 weeks after DPC sensitization. Treatment in this sample: therapeutic diphenylcyclopropenone sensitization with weekly scalp DPC. TCRdb redid the calling of the RACE reads with MiXCR, one entry per CDR3 protein. The table records roughly 50,000 distinct CDR3 sequences, 9.5% to 10% of them present only once. CDR1 and CDR2 (germline): SQVTM, ANQGSEA. The CDR3 contains 15 residues. V lost 5 bases to trimming and J lost 2 bases; unmatched junction nucleotides: 8.

The clonotype was recovered from a woman aged 45 to 65 with alopecia areata. Some clones in this sample may be carry-over from other donors' samples. The sample consisted of whole blood, taken in connection with sensitization to the hapten diphenylcyclopropenone (DPC). The chain couples TRBV29-1 to TRBJ2-3; 9 bases map to TRBD2. For the CDR3, the DNA is TGCAGCGTTTTCCCATTAGCGGGAGCCACAGATACGCAGTATTTT. Translated, it gives CSVFPLAGATDTQYF.